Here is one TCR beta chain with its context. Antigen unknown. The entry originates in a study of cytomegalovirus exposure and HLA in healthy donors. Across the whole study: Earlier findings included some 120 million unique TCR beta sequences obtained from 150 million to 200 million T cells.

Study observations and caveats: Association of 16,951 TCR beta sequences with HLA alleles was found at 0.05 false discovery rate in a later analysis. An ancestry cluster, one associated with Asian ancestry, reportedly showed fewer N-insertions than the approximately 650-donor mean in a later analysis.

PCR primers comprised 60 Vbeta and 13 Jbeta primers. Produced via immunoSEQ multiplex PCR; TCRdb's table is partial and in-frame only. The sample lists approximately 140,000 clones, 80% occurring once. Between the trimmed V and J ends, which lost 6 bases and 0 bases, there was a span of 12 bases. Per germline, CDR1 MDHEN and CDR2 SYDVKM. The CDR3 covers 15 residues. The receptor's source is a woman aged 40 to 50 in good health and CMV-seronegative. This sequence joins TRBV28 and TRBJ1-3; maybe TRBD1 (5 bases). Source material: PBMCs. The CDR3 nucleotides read TGTGCCAGCAGAGACGCAGGGTTCTCTGGAAACACCATATATTTT. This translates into CASRDAGFSGNTIYF. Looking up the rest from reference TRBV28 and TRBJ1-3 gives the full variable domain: DVKVTQSSRYLVKRTGEKVFLECVQDMDHENMFWYRQDPGLGLRLIYFSYDVKMKEKGDIPEGYSVSREKKERFSLILESASTNQTSMYLCASRDAGFSGNTIYFGEGSWLTVV.